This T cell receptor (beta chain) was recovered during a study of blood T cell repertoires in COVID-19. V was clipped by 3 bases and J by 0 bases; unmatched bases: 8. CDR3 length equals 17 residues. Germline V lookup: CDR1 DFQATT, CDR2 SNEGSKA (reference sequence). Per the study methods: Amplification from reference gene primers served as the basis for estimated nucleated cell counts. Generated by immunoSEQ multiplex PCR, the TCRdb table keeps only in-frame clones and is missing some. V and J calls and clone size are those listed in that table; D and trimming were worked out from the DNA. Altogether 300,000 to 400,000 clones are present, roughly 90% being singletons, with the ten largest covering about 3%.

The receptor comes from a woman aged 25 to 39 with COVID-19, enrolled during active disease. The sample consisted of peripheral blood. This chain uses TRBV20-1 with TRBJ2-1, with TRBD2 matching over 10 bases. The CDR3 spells CSASMVAGGRSYNEQFF. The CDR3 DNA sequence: TGCAGTGCTAGTATGGTAGCGGGGGGACGCTCCTACAATGAGCAGTTCTTC.